There are many counts of the clone carrying this T cell receptor beta chain. As yet, its antigen is unknown. This entry comes from a study of human T cells and chemical hapten exposure. About the study: Diphenylcyclopropenone was administered weekly to the scalp of patients throughout the roughly 22-week study.

Individual cDNA molecules in this library carried unique molecular identifiers. Under the authors' procedure: Sample-level TCR yields exhibited a median of approximately 89,000, with a range of about 20,000 to 750,000. MiXCR, applied by TCRdb to the RACE reads, yields one record per CDR3 protein. The V and J calls come from TCRdb's annotation, not from the publication. Among about 360,000 distinct CDR3 sequences listed, around 7% were seen once. The time point denotes: patch test 1, 2 weeks after DPC sensitization. The treatment was: therapeutic diphenylcyclopropenone sensitization with weekly scalp DPC. Per the germline V gene, CDR1 is WSHSY and CDR2 is SAAADI. The CDR3 loop spans 18 amino acids. Trimming left V 3 bases short and J 1 base short, with 21 bases between. General study findings and limits: Relative to controls, expanded TCRs formed significantly more large CDR3 similarity clusters.

The TCR sequence derives from a woman between 18 and 29 years old with alopecia areata. Some clones in this sample may be carry-over from other donors' samples. The sequenced sample was whole blood, obtained in connection with sensitization to the hapten diphenylcyclopropenone (DPC). The rearrangement joins TRBV10-2 to TRBJ1-2, with D tentatively TRBD1 (6 bases). The CDR3 sequence is CASSDILRTDTLNYGYTF. The CDR3 DNA sequence: TGCGCCAGCAGTGACATTTTAAGGACAGACACTCTTAACTATGGCTACACCTTC.